These 25 T cell receptor beta chains originate from one sample sequenced in a study of human T cells and chemical hapten exposure. Time point indicated: pre-sensitization, week 0. Treatment denoted: therapeutic diphenylcyclopropenone sensitization with weekly scalp DPC. TCRdb re-derived calls from the RACE reads in MiXCR, one entry per CDR3 protein. The data contain over 300,000 distinct CDR3 sequences, approximately 5.1% of them seen just once; the ten biggest clones take up roughly 2.6%. The starting material was whole blood, obtained in connection with sensitization to the hapten diphenylcyclopropenone (DPC). The source of these receptors is a woman in her forties or fifties with alopecia areata. Some clones in this sample may be carry-over from other donors' samples.

This clonotype was observed a handful of times. The V and J genes are TRBV10-3 and TRBJ2-7; D perhaps matches TRBD2 (6 bases). This CDR3 is 15 amino acids long. From germline, CDR1 is ENHRY and CDR2 SYGVKD. V lost 4 bases to trimming and J lost 0 bases, with 13 bases between them. The DNA of the CDR3 is TGTGCCATCAGTGGCGGGGACTCCACCTCCTACGAGCAGTACTTC. This codes for CAISGGDSTSYEQYF.

A few counts support this clonotype. The chain joins TRBV5-1 to TRBJ1-1, with 7 bases fitting TRBD1. Per the germline V gene, CDR1 is SGHRS and CDR2 is YFSETQ. V was pared by 0 bases and J by 5 bases, with 10 bases of the junction left unmatched. The CDR3 covers 16 residues. The CDR3 bases are TGCGCCAGCAGCTTGGAACAGGGGAGGGGAAGAACTGAAGCTTTCTTT. The encoded protein is CASSLEQGRGRTEAFF.

This clonotype was counted between two and nine times. The chain links TRBV9 to TRBJ2-1; 8 bases agree with TRBD2. Germline CDR1 and CDR2: SGDLS and YYNGEE. The junction had 7 bases not matched to a gene; V was cut back by 0 bases and J by 8 bases. The CDR3 runs to 15 residues. The CDR3 protein is CASSVAGTRGDEQFF. CDR3 nucleotides: TGTGCCAGCAGCGTAGCCGGGACTAGGGGGGATGAGCAGTTCTTC.

The chain's CDR3 is CASSINPLPGNTIYF. The CDR3 DNA reads as TGTGCCAGCAGCATTAATCCACTCCCTGGAAACACCATATATTTT. V usage is TRBV7-9 and J usage is TRBJ1-3; D gene ambiguous. There are 15 residues in the CDR3. CDR1 and CDR2 (germline): SEHNR, FQNEAQ (reference sequence). Trimming removed 5 bases at V and 2 bases at J, with 13 bases between.

This clonotype has a count of ten or more. The V gene is TRBV6-5, the J gene TRBJ2-3, with unresolved D. Germline CDR1 MNHEY, CDR2 SVGAGI. V was clipped by 2 bases and J by 5 bases, with 17 bases between them. This CDR3 is 16 amino acids long. CDR3 sequence: CASSYVDPIIGDTQYF. The CDR3 DNA follows: TGTGCCAGCAGTTACGTAGACCCCATAATTGGAGATACGCAGTATTTT.

This clonotype has a handful of counts. The rearrangement uses TRBV29-1 and TRBJ2-2, with 9 positions matching TRBD1. This CDR3 comprises 13 residues. Germline trimming cut 7 bases from V and 4 bases from J; bases unmatched to any gene: 4. Germline loops: CDR1 SQVTM, CDR2 ANQGSEA. The CDR3 bases are TGCAGCGGGCGACAGGGGGGCACCGGGGAGCTGTTTTTT. Translation: CSGRQGGTGELFF.

This clonotype was recorded at least ten times. The V call is TRBV18, the J call TRBJ2-5; D is unresolved. V lost 3 bases, J lost 4 bases, and 12 bases lay in between. The CDR3 has 14 residues. Per the germline V gene, CDR1 is KGHSH and CDR2 is LQKENI. The CDR3 loop is CASSPPYTAETQYF. CDR3 DNA: TGTGCCAGCTCACCGCCTTACACCGCAGAGACCCAGTACTTC. Based on the CDR3 plus reference TRBV18 and TRBJ2-5, the full variable domain is NAGVMQNPRHLVRRRGQEARLRCSPMKGHSHVYWYRQLPEEGLKFMVYLQKENIIDESGMPKERFSAEFPKEGPSILRIQQVVRGDSAAYFCASSPPYTAETQYFGPGTRLLVL.

This clonotype was seen many times. The chain joins TRBV4-1 to TRBJ2-5; TRBD1 agrees at 8 bases. This CDR3 has 19 residues. CDR1 is MGHRA and CDR2 is YSYEKL in the germline V gene. V shed 4 bases, J shed 1 base, and the junction held 17 bases outside the gene matches. The CDR3 coding sequence is TGCGCCAGCAGCCGCGCTGGACAGGGAAGGGGCCCCCCCCAAGAGACCCAGTACTTC. Translated, it gives CASSRAGQGRGPPQETQYF.

The chain employs TRBV6-5 and TRBJ1-2, with 8 bases that match TRBD1. The CDR3 has 14 residues. Looked up from germline, CDR1 is MNHEY and CDR2 is SVGAGI. The trim removed 6 bases at V and 2 bases at J, leaving 5 bases unmatched. As DNA, the CDR3 is TGTGCCAGCAGAAACGGACAGGGCAACTATGGCTACACCTTC. Protein: CASRNGQGNYGYTF.

At least ten counts were recorded for this clonotype. The chain links TRBV4-2 to TRBJ2-2, with D perhaps TRBD1 (5 bases). This CDR3 is 17 amino acids long. Germline V gene data show CDR1 as LGHNA and CDR2 as YNFKEQ. V was pared by 0 bases and J by 1 base, with 12 bases between. The CDR3 coding sequence is TGTGCCAGCAGCCAAGATCAAAGGGGCCGGAACACCGGGGAGCTGTTTTTT. It is translated as CASSQDQRGRNTGELFF.

The V gene is TRBV20-1, the J gene TRBJ2-1; weak D call: TRBD1 (6 bases). CDR3 size: 14 residues. V was pared by 6 bases and J by 0 bases, with 12 bases between. The germline gives CDR1 DFQATT, CDR2 SNEGSKA (reference sequence). The CDR3 here is CSAQRGGSYNEQFF. Written as DNA, the CDR3 is TGCAGTGCCCAGCGAGGGGGCTCCTACAATGAGCAGTTCTTC.

This clonotype was found many times. Germline and junction disagree at one end, which may indicate a read error. CDR3 loop: CASSYSPRLF. CDR3 nucleotide sequence: TGTGCCAGCAGTTACTCCCCACGTCTCTTT. The chain recombines TRBV6-6 with TRBJ1-1; D ambiguous. CDR1 MNHNY and CDR2 SVGAGI come from the germline V gene (reference sequence). The CDR3 spans 10 residues.

The V call is TRBV6-2 or TRBV6-3, the J call TRBJ2-7; 10 bases map to TRBD1. After removal of 5 bases from V and 3 bases from J, the junction contained 4 bases not matched to a gene. Germline values: CDR1 MNHEY, CDR2 SVGEGT. CDR3 length: 14 amino acids. CDR3 in amino acids: CASSMDRGVYEQYF. The CDR3 DNA sequence: TGTGCCAGCAGTATGGACAGGGGGGTCTACGAGCAGTACTTC.

This clonotype was detected only a few times. A much larger clone differs by one base, so this may be a read error. This sequence joins TRBV5-6 and TRBJ2-2; a weak D match, TRBD2 (6 bases). The V gene lost 5 bases and the J gene lost 6 bases, with 11 bases spanning the gap. The germline V gene encodes CDR1 SGHDT and CDR2 YYEEEE. The CDR3 spans 13 residues. This CDR3 reads CASSPGDSGELFF. The CDR3 nucleotides read TGTGCCAGCAGTCCGGGGGATTCCGGGGAGCTGTTTTTT.

V usage is TRBV10-1 and J usage is TRBJ1-6, with D hard to call. Germline CDR1 is WNHNN and CDR2 is SYGVQD (reference sequence). With 6 bases removed from V and 6 bases from J, the gap between germline ends came to 9 bases. The CDR3 covers 13 residues. CDR3 sequence (DNA): TGCGCCAGCAGCCCAGCTTCTAATTCACCCCTCCACTTT. It codes for CASSPASNSPLHF.

This clonotype was counted ten times or more. This chain links TRBV7-2 with TRBJ2-6; TRBD1 matches 9 bases. CDR1 is SGHTA and CDR2 is FQGNSA in the germline V gene. The CDR3 consists of 17 residues. The V and J ends lost 5 bases and 0 bases, in that order; junction bases with no gene match: 5. CDR3: CASSRTGQGSGANVLTF. The CDR3 DNA reads TGTGCCAGCAGCCGGACGGGACAGGGCTCTGGGGCCAACGTCCTGACTTTC.

This clonotype was seen at least ten times. The rearrangement uses TRBV24-1 and TRBJ2-3; the match to TRBD2 covers 7 bases. The germline V gene encodes CDR1 KGHDR and CDR2 SFDVKD. J gave up 5 bases and V 4 bases, and 8 bases lay outside the gene matches. The CDR3 sequence is 15 residues long. CDR3 coding DNA: TGTGCCACCAGTGACCCGCGCCCGGGGGGAGATACGCAGTATTTT. As protein: CATSDPRPGGDTQYF.

J is TRBJ2-7 and V is TRBV15; the D gene is possibly TRBD1 (5 bases). This CDR3 contains 15 residues. V was clipped by 0 bases and J by 7 bases, with 16 bases between them. Germline lookup yields CDR1 LNHNV and CDR2 YYDKDF (reference sequence). The CDR3: CATSRDAGPSGEQYF. CDR3 bases: TGTGCCACCAGCAGAGACGCCGGGCCCTCAGGGGAGCAGTACTTC.

This clonotype was picked up many times. This chain joins TRBV5-1 and TRBJ1-5, with a weak D call TRBD1 (6 bases). V lost 4 bases to trimming and J lost 3 bases, with 11 bases between them. This CDR3 comprises 14 residues. CDR1 is SGHRS, CDR2 YFSETQ, per germline. CDR3 bases: TGCGCCAGCAGCAAAGGGGGGGTCAATCAGCCCCAGCATTTT. It codes for CASSKGGVNQPQHF.

This clonotype has at least ten counts. The gene calls are TRBV9 and TRBJ2-2; no firm D call. Germline V gives CDR1 SGDLS, CDR2 YYNGEE. The CDR3 has 13 residues. Trimming took 0 bases from V and 6 from J, leaving 6 bases between them. CDR3: CASSVGSSGELFF. The CDR3, as DNA: TGTGCCAGCAGCGTAGGGAGCTCCGGGGAGCTGTTTTTT.

This clonotype was found many times. This rearrangement joins TRBV6-6 to TRBJ2-2, with D possibly being TRBD1 (6 bases). Trimming cost V 6 bases and J 1 base, with 9 bases left between them. Germline V lookup: CDR1 MNHNY, CDR2 SVGAGI (reference sequence). This CDR3 region has 14 residues. CDR3: CASREGENTGELFF. Here the CDR3 DNA reads TGTGCCAGCAGAGAGGGGGAGAACACCGGGGAGCTGTTTTTT.

This clonotype was recorded many times. The chain couples TRBV11-3 to TRBJ2-3, with 7 nucleotides matching TRBD2. The CDR3 runs 16 residues. Per germline, CDR1 SGHNT and CDR2 YENEEA. Germline trimming cut 2 bases from V and 3 bases from J; bases unmatched to any gene: 8. CDR3: CASSLTAGSATDTQYF. The CDR3 DNA follows: TGTGCCAGCAGCTTAACAGCGGGGTCTGCGACAGATACGCAGTATTTT.

This clonotype was observed at least ten times. The chain combines TRBV7-9 with TRBJ2-1; D gene uncertain. Between the trimmed V and J ends, which lost 0 bases and 3 bases, there was a span of 6 bases. The CDR3 is made up of 14 amino acids. Germline V gene lookup returns CDR1 SEHNR and CDR2 FQNEAQ (reference sequence). The CDR3 DNA reads as TGTGCCAGCAGCTTAGCGGGAAACTACAATGAGCAGTTCTTC. Protein sequence: CASSLAGNYNEQFF.

This clonotype was seen a handful of times. The chain links TRBV20-1 to TRBJ2-7; D remains unclear. CDR1 DFQATT and CDR2 SNEGSKA come from the germline V gene (reference sequence). The CDR3 covers 14 residues. V was clipped by 2 bases and J by 0 bases, with 11 bases between them. The CDR3 region has the DNA TGCAGTGCTAGATCGGGCCCAAGCTCCTACGAGCAGTACTTC. This sequence encodes CSARSGPSSYEQYF.

This clonotype was seen at least ten times. The J gene is TRBJ2-7, the V gene TRBV12-3 or TRBV12-4, with 8 positions matching TRBD1. The J segment lost 5 bases and the V segment lost 8 bases, leaving 11 bases of the junction unmatched. The CDR3 spans 14 residues. The CDR3 DNA reads TGTGCCAGCTCTTCCTACACAGGGGGGAACGAGCAGTACTTC. It translates to CASSSYTGGNEQYF.